A single sample is the source of the 21 T cell receptor beta chains below, sequenced in a study of patients and donors after allogeneic stem cell transplantation. TCRdb used MiXCR to reprocess the RT-PCR reads, holding one entry per CDR3 protein. The sample consists of some 960,000 distinct CDR3 sequences, more than 15% of them appearing once. Input material: blood, either unsorted or a sorted T cell fraction (not recorded which). These receptors came from a human donor who was either an allogeneic HSCT recipient or a stem cell or donor lymphocyte infusion donor (not recorded which). It is not recorded whose cells these are; they may come from a transplant donor.

This sequence joins TRBV27 and TRBJ2-1, with TRBD1 matching over 7 bases. This CDR3 region has 16 residues. Unmatched junction bases numbered 14, after V lost 8 bases and J lost 4 bases. Germline lookup yields CDR1 MNHEY and CDR2 SMNVEV (reference sequence). The CDR3 here is CASLIRGTAPYNEQFF. DNA of the CDR3: TGTGCCAGCCTCATTAGGGGGACAGCACCATACAATGAGCAGTTCTTC.

At least ten counts were recorded for this clonotype. This chain joins TRBV5-1 and TRBJ2-1; 10 nucleotides align to TRBD2. Germline V lookup: CDR1 SGHRS, CDR2 YFSETQ. The CDR3 covers 17 residues. V gave up 2 bases and J gave up 4 bases; unmatched junction bases: 9. The CDR3, as DNA: TGCGCCAGCAGCTTAGGAGCTAGCGGGGGCCTTTACAATGAGCAGTTCTTC. As protein: CASSLGASGGLYNEQFF.

This clonotype was recorded many times. The chain uses TRBV12-3 or TRBV12-4 and TRBJ2-7; D not resolved. Trimming removed 5 bases at V and 4 bases at J, with 9 bases between. The CDR3 runs 12 residues. The CDR3 reads CASSPLPYEQYF. DNA for the CDR3: TGTGCCAGCAGTCCCCTCCCATACGAGCAGTACTTC.

This clonotype showed up many times. V is TRBV11-2 and J is TRBJ2-1; D perhaps matches TRBD1 (6 bases). Per the germline V gene, CDR1 is SGHAT and CDR2 is FQNNGV. The CDR3 spans 14 residues. The V end was cut by 3 bases, the J end by 6 bases, with 12 bases between. The DNA for the CDR3 is TGTGCCAGCAGCTTCCTAACAGGGACCAATGAGCAGTTCTTC. Translating gives CASSFLTGTNEQFF.

The table lists this clonotype with a few counts. V and J are TRBV29-1 and TRBJ1-5, with a possible D match to TRBD1 (6 bases). Germline V gene data show CDR1 as SQVTM and CDR2 as ANQGSEA. V lost 7 bases to trimming and J lost 7 bases, with 17 bases between them. This CDR3 has 13 amino acids. The CDR3 sequence is CSAGGGPGQPQHF. The CDR3 DNA reads as TGCAGCGCGGGGGGGGGCCCTGGACAGCCCCAGCATTTT.

The rearrangement links TRBV29-1 to TRBJ2-2, with no clear D. The germline gives CDR1 SQVTM, CDR2 ANQGSEA. There are 14 residues in the CDR3. The ends were cut back, 7 bases at V and 0 bases at J, with 12 bases in the middle. CDR3 region: CSAADPANTGELFF. The DNA for the CDR3 is TGCAGCGCCGCGGATCCCGCGAACACCGGGGAGCTGTTTTTT.

The gene calls are TRBV24-1 and TRBJ2-2; D perhaps matches TRBD2 (5 bases). The germline V gene has CDR1 KGHDR and CDR2 SFDVKD. Trimming stripped 4 bases from V and 5 bases from J, with 16 bases between. CDR3 length equals 16 residues. Written as DNA, the CDR3 is TGTGCCACCAGTGACGCCTTATCGGGGTTTACCGGGGAGCTGTTTTTT. It codes for CATSDALSGFTGELFF.

In its sample, this clonotype was seen a few times. The genes are TRBV7-9 and TRBJ2-7, with 12 bases identical to TRBD1. The V and J ends lost 5 bases and 2 bases, in that order; junction bases with no gene match: 10. Germline-derived CDR1 and CDR2 are SEHNR and FQNEAQ (reference sequence). This CDR3 comprises 17 residues. The CDR3 region is CASSPRDRGLGTYEQYF. The CDR3 bases are TGTGCCAGCAGCCCAAGGGACAGGGGGCTGGGGACCTACGAGCAGTACTTC.

The chain couples TRBV27 to TRBJ2-1; a possible D gene is TRBD2 (6 bases). There are 14 residues in the CDR3. The V end lost 5 bases, the J end lost 10 bases, and 18 bases lay between the germline ends. Per germline, CDR1 MNHEY and CDR2 SMNVEV (reference sequence). CDR3 loop: CASSLNRDSSEQFF. The CDR3 nucleotides are TGTGCCAGCAGTCTTAACCGGGACTCAAGCGAGCAGTTCTTC.

The CDR3 DNA reads as TGTGCCAGCAGTGTTAGCGGTCCCGCGGCAGATACGCAGTATTTT. Its protein product is CASSVSGPAADTQYF. The V and J genes are TRBV25-1 and TRBJ2-3, with TRBD2 as a possible D gene (6 bases). V was cut by 4 bases and J by 4 bases, with 15 bases left in between. Per the germline V gene, CDR1 is MGHDK and CDR2 is SYGVNS. The CDR3 extends over 15 amino acids.

This clonotype was seen repeatedly, ten times or more. The rearrangement links TRBV10-3 to TRBJ2-5, with 11 positions matching TRBD2. Germline values: CDR1 ENHRY, CDR2 SYGVKD. The CDR3 runs to 15 residues. Losses at the gene ends were 3 bases for V and 5 bases for J; bases not matched to a gene: 5. CDR3 loop: CAISDQTSGKETQYF. DNA for the CDR3: TGTGCCATCAGTGACCAGACTAGCGGGAAGGAGACCCAGTACTTC.

This clonotype was found a few times. A junction end diverges from the germline sequence, so it may reflect a read error. The rearrangement joins TRBV12-3 or TRBV12-4 to TRBJ2-4, with TRBD2 matching 8 bases. The CDR3 extends over 11 amino acids. CDR3 amino acids: CASSLASGEIF. CDR3 DNA: TGTGCCAGCAGTTTAGCTAGCGGGGAAATTTTC.

This chain connects TRBV2 to TRBJ2-7; maybe TRBD2 (5 bases). The V end lost 2 bases, the J end lost 3 bases, and 11 bases lay between the germline ends. The CDR3 covers 14 residues. CDR1 and CDR2 (germline): SNHLY, FYNNEI. The CDR3 bases are TGTGCCAGCAGTGAACCCGGACTGAACTACGAGCAGTACTTC. Translation: CASSEPGLNYEQYF.

This clonotype was counted a few times. The V call is TRBV7-8, the J call TRBJ2-2, with 9 nucleotides matching TRBD1. The CDR3 is made up of 17 amino acids. V lost 1 base to trimming and J lost 1 base; unmatched junction nucleotides: 4. From germline, CDR1 is SGHVS and CDR2 FQNEAQ. This CDR3 is CASSLGTGVLNTGELFF. The CDR3 coding sequence is TGTGCCAGCAGCTTAGGGACAGGGGTCCTGAACACCGGGGAGCTGTTTTTT.

The V gene is TRBV5-6, the J gene TRBJ1-4; tentative D call: TRBD1 (5 bases). Trimming removed 2 bases from V and 2 bases from J, with 16 bases in between. This CDR3 contains 17 residues. Germline-derived CDR1 and CDR2 are SGHDT and YYEEEE. The CDR3 DNA is TGTGCCAGCAGCTTTCTACAGGAACGAGGGACTAATGAAAAACTGTTTTTT. Translating gives CASSFLQERGTNEKLFF.

In its sample, this clonotype was seen a few times. V is TRBV5-6 and J is TRBJ2-3; either TRBD1 or TRBD2 may fit D (6 bases each). Trimming left V 3 bases short and J 4 bases short, with 15 bases between. The CDR3 has 15 amino acids. Looked up from germline, CDR1 is SGHDT and CDR2 is YYEEEE. CDR3 in DNA: TGTGCCAGCAGCTACGGGGGACATTGGGCAGATACGCAGTATTTT. This codes for CASSYGGHWADTQYF.

V and J are TRBV7-9 and TRBJ2-1; D is undetermined. The CDR3 runs to 15 residues. The germline V and J ends were trimmed by 0 bases and 1 base, with 7 bases remaining between them. Germline V CDR1 and CDR2: SEHNR, FQNEAQ (reference sequence). Here the CDR3 reads CASSLAVISYNEQFF. The CDR3 nucleotides read TGTGCCAGCAGCTTAGCGGTGATTTCCTACAATGAGCAGTTCTTC. The whole variable domain, filled in from reference TRBV7-9 and TRBJ2-1, reads DTGVSQNPRHKITKRGQNVTFRCDPISEHNRLYWYRQTLGQGPEFLTYFQNEAQLEKSRLLSDRFSAERPKGSFSTLEIQRTEQGDSAMYLCASSLAVISYNEQFFGPGTRLTVL.

The chain recombines TRBV11-1 with TRBJ1-1, with TRBD1 matching 12 bases. V lost 3 bases, J lost 3 bases, and 17 bases stayed unmatched. The CDR3 runs to 20 residues. Germline-derived CDR1 and CDR2 are SGHAT and FQDESV (reference sequence). The DNA for the CDR3 is TGTGCCAGCAGCTTTAACCGGGGAAGGGACAGGGGGCGCCGGGACACTGAAGCTTTCTTT. It codes for CASSFNRGRDRGRRDTEAFF.

The V call is TRBV15, the J call TRBJ1-5; the D gene is possibly TRBD1 (5 bases). CDR1 and CDR2 (germline): LNHNV, YYDKDF (reference sequence). The ends were cut back, 1 base at V and 5 bases at J, with 12 bases in the middle. The CDR3 sequence is 15 residues long. For the CDR3, the DNA is TGTGCCACCAGCAGAGGAGGGACGCCTGATCAGCCCCAGCATTTT. Translated, it gives CATSRGGTPDQPQHF.

The table lists this clonotype with a few counts. This rearrangement joins TRBV9 to TRBJ2-1; D might be TRBD1 or TRBD2, each matching 6 bases. Trimming cost V 0 bases and J 6 bases, with 22 bases left between them. The CDR3 has 18 amino acids. The germline V gene has CDR1 SGDLS and CDR2 YYNGEE. The CDR3 DNA reads TGTGCCAGCAGCGTAGACCCATCGGGTGGGGGGCCAGGCAATGAGCAGTTCTTC. Translated: CASSVDPSGGGPGNEQFF.

This rearrangement joins TRBV9 to TRBJ1-2; 12 nucleotides line up with TRBD1. Germline CDR1 reads SGDLS; CDR2 reads YYNGEE. After removal of 3 bases from V and 4 bases from J, the junction contained 10 bases not matched to a gene. This CDR3 region has 17 residues. This CDR3 is CASSASGTGGKFYGYTF. The CDR3 DNA sequence: TGTGCCAGCAGCGCTTCCGGGACAGGGGGCAAATTCTATGGCTACACCTTC.